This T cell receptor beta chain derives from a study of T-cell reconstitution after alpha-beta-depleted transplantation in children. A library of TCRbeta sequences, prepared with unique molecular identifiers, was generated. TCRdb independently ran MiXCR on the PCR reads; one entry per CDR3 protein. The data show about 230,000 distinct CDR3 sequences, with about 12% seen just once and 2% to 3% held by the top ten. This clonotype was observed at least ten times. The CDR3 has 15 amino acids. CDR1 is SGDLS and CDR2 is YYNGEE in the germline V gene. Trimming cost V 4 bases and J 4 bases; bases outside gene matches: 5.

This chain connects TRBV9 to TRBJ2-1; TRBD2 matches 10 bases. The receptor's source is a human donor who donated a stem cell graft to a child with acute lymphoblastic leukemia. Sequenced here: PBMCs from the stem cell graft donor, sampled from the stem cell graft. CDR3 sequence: CASSWGTSVYNEQFF. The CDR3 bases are TGTGCCAGCAGCTGGGGGACTAGCGTGTACAATGAGCAGTTCTTC.